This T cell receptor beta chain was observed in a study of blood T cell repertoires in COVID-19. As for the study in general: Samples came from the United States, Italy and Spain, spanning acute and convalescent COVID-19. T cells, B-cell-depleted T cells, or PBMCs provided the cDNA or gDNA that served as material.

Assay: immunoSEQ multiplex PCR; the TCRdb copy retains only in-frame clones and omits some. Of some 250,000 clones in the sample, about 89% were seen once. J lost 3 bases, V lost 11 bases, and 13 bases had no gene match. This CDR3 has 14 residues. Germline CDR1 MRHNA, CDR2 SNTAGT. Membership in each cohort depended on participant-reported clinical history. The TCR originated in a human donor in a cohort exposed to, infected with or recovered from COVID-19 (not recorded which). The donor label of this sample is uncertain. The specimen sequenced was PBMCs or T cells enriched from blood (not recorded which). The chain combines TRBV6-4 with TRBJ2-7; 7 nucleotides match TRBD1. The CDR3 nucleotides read TGTGCCCCCTTAGAGGGGGCAACGAGCTACGAGCAGTACTTC. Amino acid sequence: CAPLEGATSYEQYF.